The TCR beta chain described here comes from a study of response to subunit inactivated influenza vaccine. Study results and limitations: After each seasonal influenza vaccination, few new T cells are recruited, the authors suggested.

Via MiXCR, TCRdb re-called the RT-PCR reads, giving one row per CDR3 protein. The repertoire holds 200,000 to 300,000 distinct CDR3 sequences, with 10% to 15% as singletons. This CDR3 region has 14 residues. V lost 5 bases and J lost 4; bases outside the gene matches: 5. CDR1 is MDHEN, CDR2 SYDVKM, per germline. As concerns this clonotype: The antigen remains undetermined.

Sample: non-naive T cells sorted from PBMCs, taken 14 to 15 days before vaccination. The source of this sequence is a man aged 50 to 60 who received an inactivated influenza vaccine. V and J are TRBV28 and TRBJ1-2, with 9 bases identical to TRBD1. The CDR3 is CASSQGQGRYGYTF. DNA for the CDR3: TGTGCCAGCAGTCAGGGACAGGGCCGCTATGGCTACACCTTC.